The rows below give T cell receptor beta chains drawn from one sample of a study of blood T cell repertoires in COVID-19. Assay used: immunoSEQ multiplex PCR; TCRdb lists only in-frame clones, some missing. The table lists about 120,000 clones, about 89% of them singletons, with under 20% in the top ten. The source material was peripheral blood. The origin of the receptors is a human donor with acute or convalescent COVID-19. The donor label of this sample is uncertain. CDR3s include the opening cysteine and the closing phenylalanine or tryptophan. Fields, in order: CDR3 length, J gene, D gene, V gene, clone size, CDR3 protein, CDR3 DNA. A D gene is named only where the DNA matches it firmly. The size of a clone is reported for some rows only, either as once, few or many, or as a class for expanded clones.

>13|TRBJ2-7|NA|TRBV7-2|NA
CASSLAGSYEQYF
TGTGCCAGCAGCTTAGCGGGCAGCTACGAGCAGTACTTC
>13|TRBJ1-2|TRBD1|TRBV12-3/TRBV12-4|few
CASRDRDRPGYTF
TGTGCCAGCAGAGACCGGGACAGGCCTGGCTACACCTTC
>15|TRBJ2-7|NA|TRBV3-1/TRBV3-2|NA
CASSQGQVDAYEQYF
TGTGCCAGCAGCCAAGGGCAGGTTGACGCCTACGAGCAGTACTTC
>13|TRBJ1-6|NA|TRBV30|NA
CAWTNSFYSPLHF
TGTGCCTGGACCAATAGCTTTTATTCACCCCTCCACTTT
>14|TRBJ2-1|TRBD2|TRBV10-3|once
CAISQGLEDNEQFF
TGTGCCATCAGCCAGGGACTAGAGGACAATGAGCAGTTCTTC
>12|TRBJ1-2|NA|TRBV20-1|NA
CSASRVSYGYTF
TGCAGTGCTAGTCGCGTTTCCTATGGCTACACCTTC
>16|TRBJ1-2|NA|TRBV15|NA
CATSRAGGARNYGYTF
TGTGCCACCAGCAGAGCTGGGGGGGCTCGCAACTATGGCTACACCTTC
>16|TRBJ1-2|TRBD1|TRBV19|NA
CASSNDRGPAGYGYTF
TGTGCCAGTAGTAACGACAGGGGACCGGCCGGCTATGGCTACACCTTC
>14|TRBJ1-5|NA|TRBV24-1|NA
CATSEGGLVQPQHF
TGTGCCACCAGTGAAGGAGGCCTGGTGCAGCCCCAGCATTTT
>12|TRBJ1-4|TRBD1|TRBV29-1|few
CSGGQSREKLFF
TGCAGCGGGGGACAGTCCCGCGAAAAACTGTTTTTT
>13|TRBJ2-1|TRBD1|TRBV6-5|NA
CASNEETGIEQFF
TGTGCCAGCAACGAAGAGACAGGGATTGAGCAGTTCTTC
>16|TRBJ1-2|TRBD1|TRBV7-8|NA
CASSLWNRGQDYGYTF
TGTGCCAGCAGCTTATGGAACAGGGGGCAGGACTATGGCTACACCTTC
>17|TRBJ2-1|TRBD2|TRBV4-1|NA
CASSLPGLAGDDNEQFF
TGCGCCAGCAGCCTCCCGGGGCTAGCGGGAGATGACAATGAGCAGTTCTTC
>14|TRBJ1-2|NA|TRBV28|NA
CASGQLRPFYGYTF
TGTGCCAGCGGACAGCTCAGACCTTTCTATGGCTACACCTTC
>15|TRBJ2-5|TRBD1|TRBV6-2/TRBV6-3|few
CASSNDRGRRETQYF
TGTGCCAGCAGTAACGACAGGGGACGGCGGGAGACCCAGTACTTC
>15|TRBJ2-1|TRBD1|TRBV5-1|NA
CASSLEGTGVQEQFF
TGCGCCAGCAGCTTGGAGGGGACAGGGGTACAGGAGCAGTTCTTC
>12|TRBJ2-3|NA|TRBV28|NA
CASSTIADTQYF
TGTGCCAGCAGTACAATTGCAGATACGCAGTATTTT
>17|TRBJ2-3|TRBD2|TRBV6-6|NA
CASSPIASGGAPDTQYF
TGTGCCAGCAGTCCCATTGCTAGCGGGGGGGCCCCAGATACGCAGTATTTT
>18|TRBJ1-6|NA|TRBV15|NA
CATSRVLGAGAYNSPLHF
TGTGCCACCAGCAGAGTACTGGGGGCAGGGGCGTACAACTCACCCCTCCACTTT
>16|TRBJ2-1|TRBD2|TRBV28|NA
CASSLSTSGSHNEQFF
TGTGCCAGCAGTTTATCGACTAGCGGGAGTCACAATGAGCAGTTCTTC
>16|TRBJ2-2|TRBD2|TRBV7-2|NA
CASSLRSSGRVGELFF
TGTGCCAGCTCCTTACGGTCTAGCGGGAGGGTCGGGGAGCTGTTTTTT
>15|TRBJ1-2|NA|TRBV27|NA
CASSPNFHQGYGYTF
TGTGCCAGCAGTCCAAACTTTCATCAGGGCTATGGCTACACCTTC
>12|TRBJ1-4|NA|TRBV15|NA
CATSRVEGILFF
TGTGCCACCAGCAGAGTTGAGGGAATACTGTTTTTT
>13|TRBJ1-1|NA|TRBV6-5|NA
CASSRRGNTEAFF
TGTGCCAGCAGCCGCAGGGGGAACACTGAAGCTTTCTTT
>15|TRBJ1-5|TRBD1|TRBV19|few
CASRGTGRDHQPQHF
TGTGCCAGTAGGGGGACAGGTAGGGATCATCAGCCCCAGCATTTT
>15|TRBJ1-3|TRBD1|TRBV4-1|NA
CASSLGRGIGNTIYF
TGCGCCAGCAGCCTCGGCAGGGGGATTGGAAACACCATATATTTT
>15|TRBJ2-1|TRBD2|TRBV5-4|NA
CASSFTSGGAGEQFF
TGTGCCAGCAGCTTCACTAGCGGGGGGGCTGGAGAGCAGTTCTTC
>14|TRBJ2-7|TRBD1|TRBV28|NA
CATLRTGLDYEQYF
TGTGCGACCCTACGGACAGGGTTAGATTACGAGCAGTACTTC
>16|TRBJ2-7|NA|TRBV4-1|once
CASSQDTSSFGRGQYF
TGCGCCAGCAGCCAAGATACATCTAGCTTTGGCCGTGGGCAGTACTTC
>15|TRBJ2-2|NA|TRBV4-3|NA
CASSLNYGKPGELFF
TGCGCCAGCAGTCTCAACTACGGCAAGCCCGGGGAGCTGTTTTTT
>15|TRBJ2-7|TRBD1|TRBV19|once
CASSVTGTGYNEQYF
TGTGCCAGTAGTGTAACCGGGACAGGTTATAACGAGCAGTACTTC
>13|TRBJ2-7|TRBD1|TRBV5-4|NA
CASSGNYRGEQYF
TGTGCCAGCAGCGGAAATTACAGGGGCGAGCAGTACTTC
>15|TRBJ2-5|TRBD2|TRBV9|NA
CASSRGAGVKETQYF
TGTGCCAGCAGCAGGGGAGCGGGAGTAAAGGAGACCCAGTACTTC
>13|TRBJ2-7|NA|TRBV28|NA
CASRIGISYEQYF
TGTGCCAGCAGGATCGGGATCTCCTACGAGCAGTACTTC
>14|TRBJ2-2|TRBD2|TRBV9|NA
CASSVGGYTGELFF
TGTGCCAGCAGCGTGGGGGGGTACACCGGGGAGCTGTTTTTT
>15|TRBJ2-7|NA|TRBV28|NA
CASSQQGALLDEQYF
TGTGCCAGCAGTCAACAGGGTGCGCTCCTCGACGAGCAGTACTTC
>14|TRBJ2-3|NA|TRBV5-4|NA
CASSLQTGINTQYF
TGTGCCAGCAGCTTGCAAACAGGGATAAATACGCAGTATTTT
>15|TRBJ1-6|TRBD1|TRBV6-5|NA
CASSYSDRGGSPLHF
TGTGCCAGCAGTTACTCGGACAGGGGAGGTTCACCCCTCCACTTT
>19|TRBJ2-6|TRBD1|TRBV5-1|NA
CASSLEGGQGYSGANVLTF
TGCGCCAGCAGCTTGGAAGGGGGCCAGGGGTATTCTGGGGCCAACGTCCTGACTTTC
>14|TRBJ2-1|NA|TRBV9|NA
CASSVAGSYNEQFF
TGTGCCAGCAGCGTAGCGGGAAGCTACAATGAGCAGTTCTTC
>11|TRBJ1-2|NA|TRBV12-3/TRBV12-4|once
CASSSSVGYTF
TGTGCCAGCAGTTCCAGTGTAGGCTACACCTTC
>13|TRBJ2-5|NA|TRBV6-6|once
CASTSRGQETQYF
TGTGCCAGCACAAGTAGGGGCCAAGAGACCCAGTACTTC
>17|TRBJ2-5|TRBD2|TRBV5-1|NA
CASSTGLAGVLSETQYF
TGCGCCAGCAGCACGGGACTAGCGGGAGTTTTGTCGGAGACCCAGTACTTC
>14|TRBJ2-1|TRBD1|TRBV19|NA
CASTGQGVGNEQFF
TGTGCCAGTACCGGACAGGGGGTGGGGAATGAGCAGTTCTTC
>13|TRBJ1-5|NA|TRBV18|NA
CASSPRGNQPQHF
TGTGCCAGCTCACCGAGGGGCAATCAGCCCCAGCATTTT
>14|TRBJ2-3|NA|TRBV27|NA
CASSFGPHTDTQYF
TGTGCCAGCAGTTTTGGGCCGCACACAGATACGCAGTATTTT
>13|TRBJ1-1|NA|TRBV7-2|few
CASSFKGDTEAFF
TGTGCCAGCAGCTTTAAAGGGGATACTGAAGCTTTCTTT
>14|TRBJ2-3|NA|TRBV7-3|NA
CASSSYSIVDTQYF
TGTGCCAGCAGCTCGTATAGTATCGTCGATACGCAGTATTTT
>14|TRBJ2-7|NA|TRBV10-1|NA
CARTLRGTLYEQYF
TGCGCCAGAACCCTCCGGGGGACGCTCTACGAGCAGTACTTC
>15|TRBJ2-5|TRBD2|TRBV4-3|NA
CASSLLSGGAETQYF
TGCGCCAGCAGCTTGTTAAGCGGGGGGGCAGAGACCCAGTACTTC
>16|TRBJ2-1|NA|TRBV1|NA
CTSSQDVETEYNEQFF
TGCACCAGCAGCCAAGATGTCGAGACAGAGTACAATGAGCAGTTCTTC
>16|TRBJ1-3|NA|TRBV28|NA
CASTLGGQISGNTIYF
TGTGCCAGCACCCTGGGCGGACAGATCTCTGGAAACACCATATATTTT
>11|TRBJ1-5|NA|TRBV20-1|NA
CSARDRGIAHF
TGCAGTGCTAGAGATAGGGGAATTGCGCATTTT
>13|TRBJ1-2|TRBD1|TRBV10-3|NA
CAIRDGTAHGYTF
TGTGCCATCAGGGATGGGACAGCCCATGGCTACACCTTC